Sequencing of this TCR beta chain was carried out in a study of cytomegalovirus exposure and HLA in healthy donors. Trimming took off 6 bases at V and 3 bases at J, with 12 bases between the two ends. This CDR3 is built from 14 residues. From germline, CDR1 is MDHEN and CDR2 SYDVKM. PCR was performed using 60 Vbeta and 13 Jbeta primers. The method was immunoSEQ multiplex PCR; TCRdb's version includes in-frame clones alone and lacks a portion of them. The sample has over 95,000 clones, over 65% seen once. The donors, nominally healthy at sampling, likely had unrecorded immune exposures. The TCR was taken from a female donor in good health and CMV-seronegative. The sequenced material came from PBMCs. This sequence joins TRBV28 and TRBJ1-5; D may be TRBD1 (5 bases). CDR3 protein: CASSSQGINQPQHF. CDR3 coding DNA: TGTGCCAGCAGCTCTCAGGGCATCAATCAGCCCCAGCATTTT.